The rows below give T cell receptor beta chains drawn from one sample of a study of spatial heterogeneity in lung cancer. MiXCR, applied by TCRdb to the 5' RACE reads, yields one record per CDR3 protein. The sample yields about 120,000 distinct CDR3 sequences, roughly an eighth seen once. The sequencing used PBMCs, collected at follow-up. Receptors were obtained from a male donor with early-stage non-small cell lung cancer. CDR3s include the opening cysteine and the closing phenylalanine or tryptophan. Fields, in order: D gene, V gene, J gene, clone size, CDR3 protein, CDR3 DNA. A D gene is named only where the DNA matches it firmly. A row's size may be missing; if present it is once, few, many or a size class.

D gene: -; V gene: TRBV28; J gene: TRBJ2-2; clone size: many; CDR3 protein: CASSFGGSSTGELFF; CDR3 DNA: TGTGCCAGCAGTTTTGGGGGGTCCTCCACCGGGGAGCTGTTTTTT
D gene: -; V gene: TRBV27; J gene: TRBJ1-5; clone size: few; CDR3 protein: CASSPGTENQPQHF; CDR3 DNA: TGTGCCAGCAGCCCCGGGACGGAAAATCAGCCCCAGCATTTT
D gene: -; V gene: TRBV10-3; J gene: TRBJ2-3; clone size: many; CDR3 protein: CAIRPYGGTGADTQYF; CDR3 DNA: TGTGCCATCAGGCCCTACGGGGGCACCGGGGCAGATACGCAGTATTTT
D gene: TRBD1; V gene: TRBV7-9; J gene: TRBJ1-6; clone size: -; CDR3 protein: CASRMDRDNSPLHF; CDR3 DNA: TGTGCCAGCCGCATGGACAGGGACAATTCACCCCTCCACTTT
D gene: -; V gene: TRBV2; J gene: TRBJ2-2; clone size: -; CDR3 protein: CASAGTADGELFF; CDR3 DNA: TGTGCCAGCGCCGGGACTGCTGACGGGGAGCTGTTTTTT
D gene: TRBD1; V gene: TRBV10-3; J gene: TRBJ1-5; clone size: -; CDR3 protein: CAISETGQGGQPQHF; CDR3 DNA: TGTGCCATCAGTGAGACGGGACAGGGAGGTCAGCCCCAGCATTTT
D gene: -; V gene: TRBV28; J gene: TRBJ2-1; clone size: many; CDR3 protein: CASSFDAGFNEQFF; CDR3 DNA: TGTGCCAGCAGTTTTGATGCGGGGTTCAATGAGCAGTTCTTC
D gene: -; V gene: TRBV28; J gene: TRBJ2-3; clone size: many; CDR3 protein: CASSLTGRRADTQYF; CDR3 DNA: TGTGCCAGCAGTTTAACAGGCCGTAGGGCAGATACGCAGTATTTT
D gene: -; V gene: TRBV6-5; J gene: TRBJ2-3; clone size: few; CDR3 protein: CASSYTGPYTDTQYF; CDR3 DNA: TGTGCCAGCAGTTACACCGGACCTTACACAGATACGCAGTATTTT
D gene: -; V gene: TRBV4-1; J gene: TRBJ1-5; clone size: few; CDR3 protein: CASSQGPAPAPQHF; CDR3 DNA: TGCGCCAGCAGCCAGGGACCGGCCCCGGCGCCCCAGCATTTT
D gene: -; V gene: TRBV28; J gene: TRBJ1-5; clone size: -; CDR3 protein: CASSLSGQGGNQPQHF; CDR3 DNA: TGTGCCAGCAGCCTCTCGGGGCAGGGCGGCAATCAGCCCCAGCATTTT
D gene: -; V gene: TRBV7-9; J gene: TRBJ1-4; clone size: -; CDR3 protein: CASSLNYGEKLFF; CDR3 DNA: TGTGCCAGCAGCTTAAATTATGGCGAAAAACTGTTTTTT
D gene: -; V gene: TRBV11-2; J gene: TRBJ1-5; clone size: few; CDR3 protein: CASSLGGGGTRNQPQHF; CDR3 DNA: TGTGCCAGCAGCTTGGGAGGAGGGGGTACGCGCAATCAGCCCCAGCATTTT
D gene: TRBD2; V gene: TRBV20-1; J gene: TRBJ2-7; clone size: few; CDR3 protein: CSARESGGANYEQYF; CDR3 DNA: TGCAGTGCTAGGGAAAGCGGGGGGGCTAACTACGAGCAGTACTTC
D gene: -; V gene: TRBV10-3; J gene: TRBJ2-3; clone size: -; CDR3 protein: CAIREDSEGDTQYF; CDR3 DNA: TGTGCCATCAGGGAGGACAGTGAGGGGGATACGCAGTATTTT
D gene: -; V gene: TRBV15; J gene: TRBJ2-7; clone size: many; CDR3 protein: CATSRDRAVNYEQYF; CDR3 DNA: TGTGCCACCAGCAGAGATCGGGCAGTCAACTACGAGCAGTACTTC
D gene: -; V gene: TRBV5-6; J gene: TRBJ2-7; clone size: few; CDR3 protein: CASSLLAGYYEQYF; CDR3 DNA: TGTGCCAGCAGCTTGCTAGCCGGGTACTACGAGCAGTACTTC
D gene: -; V gene: TRBV11-1; J gene: TRBJ2-1; clone size: many; CDR3 protein: CASSSSWASSNEQFF; CDR3 DNA: TGTGCCAGCAGCTCTAGCTGGGCTTCATCCAATGAGCAGTTCTTC
D gene: -; V gene: TRBV20-1; J gene: TRBJ1-2; clone size: -; CDR3 protein: CSAASRSPNLYGYTF; CDR3 DNA: TGCAGTGCCGCTTCCCGGAGCCCAAACCTCTATGGCTACACCTTC
D gene: TRBD1; V gene: TRBV28; J gene: TRBJ1-1; clone size: many; CDR3 protein: CASGWTGNTEAFF; CDR3 DNA: TGTGCCAGCGGGTGGACAGGGAACACTGAAGCTTTCTTT
D gene: -; V gene: TRBV24-1; J gene: TRBJ2-1; clone size: -; CDR3 protein: CATSGVSYNEQFF; CDR3 DNA: TGTGCCACCAGTGGGGTCTCCTACAATGAGCAGTTCTTC
D gene: -; V gene: TRBV2; J gene: TRBJ2-2; clone size: many; CDR3 protein: CASSLSGTENTGELFF; CDR3 DNA: TGTGCCAGCAGTCTCTCCGGGACCGAGAACACCGGGGAGCTGTTTTTT
D gene: -; V gene: TRBV7-3; J gene: TRBJ2-1; clone size: -; CDR3 protein: CASSPAHNEQFF; CDR3 DNA: TGTGCCAGCAGCCCGGCACACAATGAGCAGTTCTTC
D gene: -; V gene: TRBV4-3; J gene: TRBJ2-3; clone size: -; CDR3 protein: CASSQVRGGSADTQYF; CDR3 DNA: TGCGCCAGCAGCCAAGTCAGGGGGGGCTCGGCAGATACGCAGTATTTT
D gene: TRBD2; V gene: TRBV10-3; J gene: TRBJ2-1; clone size: few; CDR3 protein: CASTSGGHLFF; CDR3 DNA: TGTGCCTCAACTAGCGGGGGCCACCTGTTCTTC
D gene: -; V gene: TRBV28; J gene: TRBJ2-7; clone size: -; CDR3 protein: CASSLLRRRYEQYF; CDR3 DNA: TGTGCCAGCAGTTTGCTTAGGAGGCGCTACGAGCAGTACTTC
D gene: TRBD1; V gene: TRBV7-2; J gene: TRBJ1-2; clone size: few; CDR3 protein: CASSLAGTAYGYTF; CDR3 DNA: TGTGCCAGCAGCTTAGCCGGGACAGCCTATGGCTACACCTTC
D gene: -; V gene: TRBV7-9; J gene: TRBJ2-3; clone size: few; CDR3 protein: CASDGGLGADTQYF; CDR3 DNA: TGTGCCAGCGATGGAGGGTTAGGCGCAGATACGCAGTATTTT
D gene: TRBD2; V gene: TRBV3-1; J gene: TRBJ2-5; clone size: many; CDR3 protein: CASSQGLAGIQETQYF; CDR3 DNA: TGTGCCAGCAGCCAAGGACTAGCGGGGATCCAAGAGACCCAGTACTTC
D gene: TRBD2; V gene: TRBV29-1; J gene: TRBJ2-1; clone size: many; CDR3 protein: CSGGGKTSGADEQFF; CDR3 DNA: TGCAGCGGTGGAGGAAAGACTAGCGGGGCTGATGAGCAGTTCTTC
D gene: TRBD1; V gene: TRBV19; J gene: TRBJ2-7; clone size: many; CDR3 protein: CASSIQAQRGHEQYF; CDR3 DNA: TGTGCCAGTAGTATACAGGCCCAAAGGGGGCACGAGCAGTACTTC
D gene: -; V gene: TRBV7-9; J gene: TRBJ2-2; clone size: -; CDR3 protein: CASSHTETGELFF; CDR3 DNA: TGTGCCAGCAGCCACACAGAGACCGGGGAGCTGTTTTTT
D gene: -; V gene: TRBV7-2; J gene: TRBJ2-2; clone size: many; CDR3 protein: CASSPDGANTGELFF; CDR3 DNA: TGTGCCAGCAGCCCAGACGGGGCGAACACCGGGGAGCTGTTTTTT
D gene: -; V gene: TRBV7-9; J gene: TRBJ2-3; clone size: many; CDR3 protein: CASSLTGSTDTQYF; CDR3 DNA: TGTGCCAGCAGCTTAACGGGTTCCACAGATACGCAGTATTTT
D gene: -; V gene: TRBV7-9; J gene: TRBJ2-7; clone size: -; CDR3 protein: CASSPEFSTRQQYF; CDR3 DNA: TGTGCCAGCAGCCCCGAATTTTCAACCCGGCAGCAGTACTTC
D gene: -; V gene: TRBV20-1; J gene: TRBJ2-3; clone size: few; CDR3 protein: CSARDLKSITDTQYF; CDR3 DNA: TGCAGTGCTAGAGATCTCAAATCCATCACAGATACGCAGTATTTT
D gene: TRBD1; V gene: TRBV11-2; J gene: TRBJ2-2; clone size: few; CDR3 protein: CASRWTGTDGELFF; CDR3 DNA: TGTGCCAGCAGGTGGACAGGGACTGACGGGGAGCTGTTTTTT
D gene: -; V gene: TRBV20-1; J gene: TRBJ2-1; clone size: many; CDR3 protein: CRVDDGPDNEQFF; CDR3 DNA: TGCAGGGTCGACGACGGTCCAGACAATGAGCAGTTCTTC
D gene: -; V gene: TRBV5-6; J gene: TRBJ1-5; clone size: -; CDR3 protein: CASSQNNQPQHF; CDR3 DNA: TGTGCCAGCAGCCAAAACAATCAGCCCCAGCATTTT
D gene: -; V gene: TRBV4-1; J gene: TRBJ1-1; clone size: many; CDR3 protein: CASSQLGTLQGRVDLNTEAFF; CDR3 DNA: TGCGCCAGCAGCCAATTAGGGACCTTACAGGGACGCGTAGACCTGAACACTGAAGCTTTCTTT
D gene: -; V gene: TRBV12-3/TRBV12-4; J gene: TRBJ2-5; clone size: few; CDR3 protein: CASSLRDWEETQYF; CDR3 DNA: TGTGCCAGCAGTCTCCGGGACTGGGAAGAGACCCAGTACTTC
D gene: -; V gene: TRBV12-3/TRBV12-4; J gene: TRBJ2-5; clone size: many; CDR3 protein: CASSLGRHRTDGKTQYF; CDR3 DNA: TGTGCCAGCAGTTTAGGGAGACATCGAACGGACGGGAAGACCCAGTACTTC
D gene: -; V gene: TRBV24-1; J gene: TRBJ1-1; clone size: few; CDR3 protein: CATSSANTEAFF; CDR3 DNA: TGTGCCACCAGTAGTGCGAACACTGAAGCTTTCTTT
D gene: TRBD1; V gene: TRBV6-6; J gene: TRBJ1-4; clone size: few; CDR3 protein: CASSHGTGGEKLFF; CDR3 DNA: TGTGCCAGCAGTCACGGGACAGGAGGTGAAAAACTGTTTTTT
D gene: -; V gene: TRBV2; J gene: TRBJ2-1; clone size: many; CDR3 protein: CASSEGPSSYNEQFF; CDR3 DNA: TGTGCCAGCAGTGAAGGTCCGAGCTCCTACAATGAGCAGTTCTTC
D gene: -; V gene: TRBV29-1; J gene: TRBJ2-5; clone size: -; CDR3 protein: CSVEETGRETQYF; CDR3 DNA: TGCAGCGTTGAAGAAACAGGGCGGGAGACCCAGTACTTC
D gene: -; V gene: TRBV9; J gene: TRBJ2-1; clone size: many; CDR3 protein: CASSVQGTYNEQFF; CDR3 DNA: TGTGCCAGCAGCGTACAGGGTACCTACAATGAGCAGTTCTTC
D gene: TRBD1; V gene: TRBV29-1; J gene: TRBJ1-1; clone size: few; CDR3 protein: CSVGGQGTRRTEAFF; CDR3 DNA: TGCAGCGTTGGAGGACAGGGGACAAGGAGGACTGAAGCTTTCTTT
D gene: -; V gene: TRBV4-1; J gene: TRBJ1-2; clone size: -; CDR3 protein: CASRRTSDSRRYGYTF; CDR3 DNA: TGCGCCAGCAGAAGGACCTCGGACAGTAGACGGTATGGCTACACCTTC
D gene: -; V gene: TRBV10-3; J gene: TRBJ1-2; clone size: many; CDR3 protein: CAISENLGIYGYTF; CDR3 DNA: TGTGCCATCAGTGAGAACCTCGGTATCTATGGCTACACCTTC
D gene: -; V gene: TRBV24-1; J gene: TRBJ2-2; clone size: -; CDR3 protein: CATSDWVGNTGELFF; CDR3 DNA: TGTGCCACCAGTGATTGGGTGGGTAACACCGGGGAGCTGTTTTTT